The clone carrying this TCR beta chain was observed a few times. V was pared by 8 bases and J by 0 bases, with 2 bases of the junction left unmatched. Germline V lookup: CDR1 SQVTM, CDR2 ANQGSEA. CDR3 length: 13 residues. For sequencing, patients were chosen who had shown expansion of CD8+CD57+ cells by flow cytometry. Severe acquired aplastic anemia was the diagnosis recorded for all patients. Patients had undergone no therapy by the time their blood was sampled. CDR3 and TCR beta VDJ profiling relied on genomic DNA as the template. TCRdb processed the reads anew with MiXCR; each CDR3 protein has one entry. This table holds more than 150,000 distinct CDR3 sequences, almost 50% found once. The sample belongs to a study of CD8+CD57+ T cells in acquired aplastic anemia.

Specimen: sorted CD4+, CD8+, or CD8+CD57+ T cells (not recorded which) from PBMCs. V is TRBV29-1 and J is TRBJ2-3; TRBD2 matches at 10 bases. This clonotype was obtained from a human donor with aplastic anemia. The CDR3 DNA is TGCAGCACTAGCGGGGCTAGCACAGATACGCAGTATTTT. Its protein product is CSTSGASTDTQYF.